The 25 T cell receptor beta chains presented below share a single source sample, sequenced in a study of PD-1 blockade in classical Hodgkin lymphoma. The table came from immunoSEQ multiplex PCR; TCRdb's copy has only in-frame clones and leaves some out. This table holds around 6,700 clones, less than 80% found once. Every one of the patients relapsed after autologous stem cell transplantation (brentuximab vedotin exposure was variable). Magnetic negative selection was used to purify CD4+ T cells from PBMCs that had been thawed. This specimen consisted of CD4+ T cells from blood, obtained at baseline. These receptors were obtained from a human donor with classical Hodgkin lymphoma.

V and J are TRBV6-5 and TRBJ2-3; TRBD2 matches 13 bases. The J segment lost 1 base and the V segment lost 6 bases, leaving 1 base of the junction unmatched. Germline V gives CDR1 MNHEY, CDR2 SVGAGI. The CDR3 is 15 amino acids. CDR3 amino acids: CASRGLAGGTDTQYF. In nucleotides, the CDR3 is TGTGCCAGCAGAGGACTAGCGGGGGGCACAGATACGCAGTATTTT.

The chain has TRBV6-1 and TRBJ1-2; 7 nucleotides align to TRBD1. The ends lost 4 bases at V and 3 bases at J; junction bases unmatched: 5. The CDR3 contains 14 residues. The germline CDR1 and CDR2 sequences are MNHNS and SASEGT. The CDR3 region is CASSGQGGDYGYTF. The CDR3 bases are TGTGCCAGCAGTGGACAGGGTGGTGACTATGGCTACACCTTC.

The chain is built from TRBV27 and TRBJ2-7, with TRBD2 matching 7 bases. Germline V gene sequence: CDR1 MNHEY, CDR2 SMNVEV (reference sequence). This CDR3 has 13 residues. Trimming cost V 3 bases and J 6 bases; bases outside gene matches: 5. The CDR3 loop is CASSFRGGSEQYF. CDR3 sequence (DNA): TGTGCCAGCAGTTTTAGGGGCGGGAGCGAGCAGTACTTC.

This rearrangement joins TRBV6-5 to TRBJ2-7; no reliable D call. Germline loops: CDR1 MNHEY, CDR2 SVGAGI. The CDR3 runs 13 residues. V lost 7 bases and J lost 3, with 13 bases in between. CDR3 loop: CASNHVRFYEQYF. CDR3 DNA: TGTGCCAGCAATCACGTTCGGTTCTACGAGCAGTACTTC.

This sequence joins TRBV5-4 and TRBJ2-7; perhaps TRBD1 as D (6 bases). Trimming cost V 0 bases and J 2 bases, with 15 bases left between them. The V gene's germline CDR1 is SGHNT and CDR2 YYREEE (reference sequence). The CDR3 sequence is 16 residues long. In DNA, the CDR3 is TGTGCCAGCAGCTTGGGGTCTCCGACAGGAGCCTACGAGCAGTACTTC. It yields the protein CASSLGSPTGAYEQYF.

The CDR3 nucleotides are TGTGCCAGCAGCCCGGGACCTGGAAACACCATATATTTT. Protein: CASSPGPGNTIYF. This sequence joins TRBV9 and TRBJ1-3, with D possibly being TRBD1 (5 bases). Germline-derived CDR1 and CDR2 are SGDLS and YYNGEE. This CDR3 is built from 13 residues. V dropped 4 bases and J dropped 2 bases, with 7 bases sitting between them.

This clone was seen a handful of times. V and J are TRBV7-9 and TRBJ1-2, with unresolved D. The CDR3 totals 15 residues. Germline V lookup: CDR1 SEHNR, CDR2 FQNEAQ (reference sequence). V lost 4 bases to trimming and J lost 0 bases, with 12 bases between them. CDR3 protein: CASSWADSANYGYTF. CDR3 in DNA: TGTGCCAGCAGCTGGGCGGATAGTGCTAACTATGGCTACACCTTC.

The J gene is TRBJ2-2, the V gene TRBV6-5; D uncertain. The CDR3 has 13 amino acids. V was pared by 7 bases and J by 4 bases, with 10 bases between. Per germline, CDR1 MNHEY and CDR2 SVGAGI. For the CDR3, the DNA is TGTGCCAGCAAGCCCCAACCCACCGGGGAGCTGTTTTTT. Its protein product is CASKPQPTGELFF.

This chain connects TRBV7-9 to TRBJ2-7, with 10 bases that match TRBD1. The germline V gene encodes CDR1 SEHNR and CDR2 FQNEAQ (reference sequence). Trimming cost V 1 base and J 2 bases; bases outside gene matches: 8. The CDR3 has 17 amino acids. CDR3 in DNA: TGTGCCAGCAGCTTAGGATTTGACAGGGGGCCGGCCTACGAGCAGTACTTC. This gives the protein CASSLGFDRGPAYEQYF.

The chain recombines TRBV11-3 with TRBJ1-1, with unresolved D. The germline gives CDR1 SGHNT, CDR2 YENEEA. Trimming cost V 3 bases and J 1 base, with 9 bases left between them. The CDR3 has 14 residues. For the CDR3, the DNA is TGTGCCAGCAGCTTGGACGGAGCGAACACTGAAGCTTTCTTT. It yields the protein CASSLDGANTEAFF.

The CDR3 nucleotides are TGTGCCAGCAGCGGGGGCTCACCCCTCCACTTT. Translation gives CASSGGSPLHF. The chain has TRBV6-1 and TRBJ1-6, with a possible D match to TRBD1 (6 bases). Germline-derived CDR1 and CDR2 are MNHNS and SASEGT. The CDR3 runs 11 residues. Trimming left V 6 bases short and J 10 bases short, with 7 bases between.

The CDR3 sequence: CASVRGVNTGELFF. Written as DNA, the CDR3 is TGTGCCAGCGTGCGGGGGGTCAACACCGGGGAGCTGTTTTTT. The rearrangement uses TRBV2 and TRBJ2-2; 8 bases line up with TRBD2. V dropped 8 bases and J dropped 2; count of bases not matched to a gene: 4. Germline V gene lookup returns CDR1 SNHLY and CDR2 FYNNEI. The CDR3 is made up of 14 amino acids.

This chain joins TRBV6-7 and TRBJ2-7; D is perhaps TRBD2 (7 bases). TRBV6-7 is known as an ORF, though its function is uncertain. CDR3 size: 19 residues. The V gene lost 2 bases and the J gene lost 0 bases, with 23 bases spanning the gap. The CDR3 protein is CASSYGSGGSPPHSYEQYF. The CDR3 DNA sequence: TGTGCCAGCAGTTACGGATCGGGGGGCTCCCCTCCCCACTCCTACGAGCAGTACTTC.

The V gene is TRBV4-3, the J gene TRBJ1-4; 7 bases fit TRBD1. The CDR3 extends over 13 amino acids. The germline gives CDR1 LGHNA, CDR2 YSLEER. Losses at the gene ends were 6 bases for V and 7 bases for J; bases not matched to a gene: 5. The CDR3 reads CASRRGPGEKLFF. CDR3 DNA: TGCGCCAGCAGGAGGGGGCCTGGTGAAAAACTGTTTTTT.

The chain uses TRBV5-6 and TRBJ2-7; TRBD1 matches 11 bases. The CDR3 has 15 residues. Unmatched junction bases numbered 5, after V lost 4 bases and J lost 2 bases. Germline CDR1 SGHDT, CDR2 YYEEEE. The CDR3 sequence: CASSPGTGGPYEQYF. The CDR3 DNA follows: TGTGCCAGCAGCCCGGGGACAGGGGGACCCTACGAGCAGTACTTC.

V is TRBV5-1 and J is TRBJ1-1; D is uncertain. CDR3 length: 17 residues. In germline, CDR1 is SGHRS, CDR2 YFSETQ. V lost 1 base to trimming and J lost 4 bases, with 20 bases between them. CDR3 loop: CASSLSAGMAGLTEAFF. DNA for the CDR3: TGCGCCAGCAGCTTGTCAGCGGGAATGGCCGGTCTCACTGAAGCTTTCTTT.

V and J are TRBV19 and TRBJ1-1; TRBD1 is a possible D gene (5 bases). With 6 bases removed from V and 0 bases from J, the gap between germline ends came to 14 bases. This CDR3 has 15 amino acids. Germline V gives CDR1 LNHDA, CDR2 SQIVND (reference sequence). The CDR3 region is CASRGIWGMNTEAFF. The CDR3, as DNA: TGTGCCAGTAGGGGAATTTGGGGCATGAACACTGAAGCTTTCTTT.

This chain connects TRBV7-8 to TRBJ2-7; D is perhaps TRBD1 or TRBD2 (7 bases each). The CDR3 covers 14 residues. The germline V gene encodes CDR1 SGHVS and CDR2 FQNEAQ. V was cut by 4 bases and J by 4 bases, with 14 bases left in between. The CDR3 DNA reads TGTGCCAGCAGCTCGACAGGGAGGGGATACGAGCAGTACTTC. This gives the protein CASSSTGRGYEQYF.

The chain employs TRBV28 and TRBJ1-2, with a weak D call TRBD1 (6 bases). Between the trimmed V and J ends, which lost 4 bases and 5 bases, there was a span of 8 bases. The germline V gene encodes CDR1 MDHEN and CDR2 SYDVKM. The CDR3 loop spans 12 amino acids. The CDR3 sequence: CASSSRGYGYTF. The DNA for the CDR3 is TGTGCCAGCAGTTCCAGGGGATATGGCTACACCTTC.

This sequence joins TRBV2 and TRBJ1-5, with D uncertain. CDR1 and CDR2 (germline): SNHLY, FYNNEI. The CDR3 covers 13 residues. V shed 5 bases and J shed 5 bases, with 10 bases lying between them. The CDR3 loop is CASSWTGDQPQHF. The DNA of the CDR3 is TGTGCCAGCAGTTGGACTGGGGATCAGCCCCAGCATTTT.

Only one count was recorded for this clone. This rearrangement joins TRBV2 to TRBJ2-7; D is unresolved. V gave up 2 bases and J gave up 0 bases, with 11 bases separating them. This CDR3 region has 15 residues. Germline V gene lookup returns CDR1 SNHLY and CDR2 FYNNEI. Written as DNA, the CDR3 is TGTGCCAGCAGTGAAAAACTCCTATTCTCCTACGAGCAGTACTTC. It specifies CASSEKLLFSYEQYF.

CDR3 region: CASSIQDRFAQAYEQYF. The CDR3 region has the DNA TGTGCCAGCAGTATACAGGACAGGTTCGCACAAGCCTACGAGCAGTACTTC. The chain combines TRBV28 with TRBJ2-7; 7 nucleotides match TRBD1. Germline V CDR1 and CDR2: MDHEN, SYDVKM. The CDR3 length is 17 residues. Trimming removed 5 bases from V and 2 bases from J; junction bases left unmatched: 15.

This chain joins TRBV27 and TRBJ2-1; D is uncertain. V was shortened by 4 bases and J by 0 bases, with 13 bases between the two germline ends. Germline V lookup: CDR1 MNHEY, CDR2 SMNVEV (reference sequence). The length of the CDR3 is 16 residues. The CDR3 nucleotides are TGTGCCAGCAGTTCGATAAAAGATAGCTCCTACAATGAGCAGTTCTTC. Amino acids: CASSSIKDSSYNEQFF.

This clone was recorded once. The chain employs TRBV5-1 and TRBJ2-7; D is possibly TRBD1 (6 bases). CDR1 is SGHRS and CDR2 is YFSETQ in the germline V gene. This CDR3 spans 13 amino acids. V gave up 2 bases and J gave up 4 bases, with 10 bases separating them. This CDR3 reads CASSFGQRYEQYF. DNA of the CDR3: TGCGCCAGCAGCTTTGGACAGAGGTACGAGCAGTACTTC.

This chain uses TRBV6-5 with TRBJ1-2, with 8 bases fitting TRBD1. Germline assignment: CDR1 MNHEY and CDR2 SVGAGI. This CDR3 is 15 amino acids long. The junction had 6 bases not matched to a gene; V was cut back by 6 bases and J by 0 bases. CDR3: CASSLAGGSNYGYTF. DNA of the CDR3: TGTGCCAGCAGCCTAGCAGGGGGCTCTAACTATGGCTACACCTTC.